The entry that follows covers one T cell receptor beta chain sequence. The antigen remains unidentified. This entry belongs to a study of T-cell memory formation after mild COVID-19. MiXCR, applied by TCRdb to the 5' RACE reads, yields one record per CDR3 protein. The table has 350,000 to 500,000 distinct CDR3 sequences, roughly 18% seen once. V shed 8 bases, J shed 2 bases, and the junction held 6 bases outside the gene matches. The CDR3 runs 15 residues. Germline V lookup: CDR1 MNHEY, CDR2 SVGAGI. Overall study results and limits: Unconfirmed was the SARS-CoV-2 specificity of second-wave clones that peaked on day 37.

The chain joins TRBV6-5 to TRBJ2-1, with 10 bases matching TRBD2. Specimen: PBMCs or a T cell subset sorted from them (not recorded which). This clonotype was sampled from a young man who had mild COVID-19 (a few samples of this study predate the infection). Cell type and time point are not known. CDR3 DNA: TGTGCCAGCCACTCTAGCGGGGGTGCCTACAATGAGCAGTTCTTC. Protein sequence: CASHSSGGAYNEQFF.